The 28 T cell receptor beta chains listed next were all sequenced from one sample in a study of cytomegalovirus exposure and HLA in healthy donors. The study ran its PCR with 60 Vbeta and 13 Jbeta primers. Data came from immunoSEQ multiplex PCR; TCRdb stores just in-frame clones and leaves some out. The sample consists of 150,000 to 200,000 clones, around 85% of them appearing once. Source material: PBMCs. All receptors derive from a woman aged 25 to 45 in good health and CMV-seronegative.

The rearrangement uses TRBV5-1 and TRBJ2-7; TRBD2 agrees at 10 bases. Germline V CDR1 and CDR2: SGHRS, YFSETQ. CDR3 length: 15 amino acids. Trimming took 5 bases from V and 1 from J; bases not matched to a gene: 6. CDR3 amino acids: CASRSAGGLSYEQYF. The CDR3 DNA is TGCGCCAGCAGATCAGCGGGGGGGCTGTCCTACGAGCAGTACTTC.

The chain uses TRBV29-1 and TRBJ1-1; D is possibly TRBD1 (6 bases). V was clipped by 3 bases and J by 6 bases, with 11 bases between them. This CDR3 has 12 residues. CDR1 and CDR2 (germline): SQVTM, ANQGSEA. The chain's CDR3 is CSVDGGLAEAFF. The CDR3 DNA follows: TGCAGCGTTGATGGGGGCCTGGCTGAAGCTTTCTTT. Drawing the rest from reference TRBV29-1 and TRBJ1-1, the complete variable domain is SAVISQKPSRDICQRGTSLTIQCQVDSQVTMMFWYRQQPGQSLTLIATANQGSEATYESGFVIDKFPISRPNLTFSTLTVSNMSPEDSSIYLCSVDGGLAEAFFGQGTRLTVV.

The J gene is TRBJ2-2, the V gene TRBV5-1; D not resolved. The CDR3 contains 14 residues. Germline CDR1 reads SGHRS; CDR2 reads YFSETQ. Between the trimmed V and J ends, which lost 9 bases and 0 bases, there was a span of 12 bases. The CDR3: CATRRASNTGELFF. DNA of the CDR3: TGCGCCACCAGACGAGCTTCGAACACCGGGGAGCTGTTTTTT.

This chain connects TRBV14 to TRBJ2-6, with TRBD1 matching 8 bases. V was clipped by 5 bases and J by 0 bases; unmatched bases: 6. The CDR3 runs to 17 residues. Looked up from germline, CDR1 is SGHDN and CDR2 is FVKESK. The CDR3 region is CASSKGQDFSGANVLTF. In nucleotides, the CDR3 is TGTGCCAGCAGCAAGGGACAGGATTTCTCTGGGGCCAACGTCCTGACTTTC.

This clone was seen more than once but under ten times. The rearrangement uses TRBV7-9 and TRBJ1-4; 8 bases map to TRBD1. The CDR3 length is 15 residues. The junction had 5 bases not matched to a gene; V was cut back by 3 bases and J by 5 bases. Germline V gene sequence: CDR1 SEHNR, CDR2 FQNEAQ (reference sequence). The CDR3 loop reads CASSFGQGGNEKLFF. The DNA for the CDR3 is TGTGCCAGCAGCTTCGGACAGGGAGGGAATGAAAAACTGTTTTTT.

The chain combines TRBV19 with TRBJ2-1; 9 nucleotides line up with TRBD1. The junction had 4 bases not matched to a gene; V was cut back by 3 bases and J by 4 bases. CDR1 LNHDA and CDR2 SQIVND come from the germline V gene (reference sequence). This CDR3 is built from 15 residues. DNA of the CDR3: TGTGCCAGTAGTATCACTGGGACAGGGTACAATGAGCAGTTCTTC. It yields the protein CASSITGTGYNEQFF.

The V gene is TRBV5-1, the J gene TRBJ1-6; 9 bases agree with TRBD1. CDR3 length: 16 residues. In germline, CDR1 is SGHRS, CDR2 YFSETQ. V lost 4 bases, J lost 6 bases, and 8 bases stayed unmatched. CDR3 residues: CASSPGQGMSNSPLHF. The CDR3 DNA reads TGCGCCAGCAGCCCCGGACAGGGGATGAGTAATTCACCCCTCCACTTT.

This chain links TRBV5-1 with TRBJ2-3; TRBD2 matches 10 bases. This CDR3 region has 16 residues. CDR1 is SGHRS, CDR2 YFSETQ, per germline. Losses at the gene ends were 0 bases for V and 4 bases for J; bases not matched to a gene: 5. CDR3 DNA: TGCGCCAGCAGCTTGGCCCCTAGCGGGGGCGCAGATACGCAGTATTTT. Its translation: CASSLAPSGGADTQYF.

This chain links TRBV2 with TRBJ1-2; D is uncertain. The CDR3 is 16 amino acids. Per germline, CDR1 SNHLY and CDR2 FYNNEI. V was cut by 5 bases and J by 6 bases, with 22 bases left in between. The CDR3 region has the DNA TGTGCCAGCAGTTTAACTGCTCAGTGGGCCCCAGATGGCTACACCTTC. This codes for CASSLTAQWAPDGYTF.

V gene TRBV5-4 combines with J gene TRBJ1-5; D ambiguous. This CDR3 is 12 amino acids long. V lost 1 base to trimming and J lost 9 bases, with 8 bases between them. Looked up from germline, CDR1 is SGHNT and CDR2 is YYREEE (reference sequence). The chain's CDR3 is CASSLRAGPQHF. CDR3 DNA: TGTGCCAGCAGCTTGAGAGCAGGGCCCCAGCATTTT.

This chain joins TRBV11-2 and TRBJ1-2, with TRBD1 identical over 7 bases. The CDR3 sequence is 16 residues long. J was trimmed by 1 base and V by 0 bases; bases with no gene match: 5. CDR1 and CDR2 from the germline V gene are SGHAT and FQNNGV. The CDR3 spells CASSLEGGTGNYGYTF. The CDR3 coding sequence is TGTGCCAGCAGCTTAGAAGGGGGCACTGGTAACTATGGCTACACCTTC.

As regards this clone: The sample carries other DNA sequences with the same CDR3. The rearrangement links TRBV9 to TRBJ1-2; the D is unclear. Trimming took 0 bases from V and 1 from J, leaving 4 bases between them. The CDR3 totals 13 residues. Germline lookup yields CDR1 SGDLS and CDR2 YYNGEE. The CDR3 is CASSVAVNYGYTF. The CDR3 DNA reads TGTGCCAGCAGCGTAGCGGTTAACTATGGCTACACCTTC.

The chain joins TRBV9 to TRBJ2-1; D is uncertain. Germline V gives CDR1 SGDLS, CDR2 YYNGEE. CDR3 length: 14 residues. The germline V and J ends were trimmed by 0 bases and 5 bases, with 9 bases remaining between them. The CDR3 coding sequence is TGTGCCAGCAGCGTAGTGTGGAGCAACAATGAGCAGTTCTTC. It encodes CASSVVWSNNEQFF.

The V call is TRBV11-2, the J call TRBJ2-7; D might be TRBD1 (6 bases). The CDR3 length is 12 residues. The V gene's germline CDR1 is SGHAT and CDR2 FQNNGV. V lost 3 bases and J 6 bases, leaving 9 bases between the germline ends. Here the CDR3 DNA reads TGTGCCAGCAGCTTGGGGGCTGGCGAGCAGTACTTC. This translates into CASSLGAGEQYF.

The V call is TRBV19, the J call TRBJ1-1, with 7 bases identical to TRBD1. Germline-derived CDR1 and CDR2 are LNHDA and SQIVND (reference sequence). V trimming: 5 bases; J trimming: 7 bases; junction bases outside the gene matches: 13. The CDR3 loop spans 15 amino acids. CDR3 loop: CASSASSGGKGEAFF. CDR3 coding DNA: TGTGCCAGTAGTGCCAGCTCAGGGGGAAAGGGTGAAGCTTTCTTT. Full variable domain (rest looked up from reference TRBV19 and TRBJ1-1): DGGITQSPKYLFRKEGQNVTLSCEQNLNHDAMYWYRQDPGQGLRLIYYSQIVNDFQKGDIAEGYSVSREKKESFPLTVTSAQKNPTAFYLCASSASSGGKGEAFFGQGTRLTVV.

This clone was seen once. V usage is TRBV27 and J usage is TRBJ2-3; 7 nucleotides match TRBD2. The CDR3 consists of 14 residues. V was clipped by 6 bases and J by 1 base; unmatched bases: 4. Germline V gives CDR1 MNHEY, CDR2 SMNVEV (reference sequence). CDR3 bases: TGTGCCAGCAGACCTAGCGGTGGCACAGATACGCAGTATTTT. This codes for CASRPSGGTDTQYF.

This clone was found a few times. V and J are TRBV4-1 and TRBJ1-1, with unresolved D. Germline CDR1 MGHRA, CDR2 YSYEKL. Trimming shortened V by 0 bases and J by 8 bases, and 7 bases separated the two germline ends. The CDR3 covers 12 residues. The CDR3 DNA is TGCGCCAGCAGCCAAGAGGCGGGGGAAGCTTTCTTT. This codes for CASSQEAGEAFF.

The chain joins TRBV7-9 to TRBJ2-7; weak D call: TRBD2 (6 bases). V gave up 4 bases and J gave up 0 bases, with 22 bases separating them. CDR1 and CDR2 from the germline V gene are SEHNR and FQNEAQ (reference sequence). This CDR3 region has 18 residues. The CDR3 nucleotides are TGTGCCAGCAGCTCCCCTCTATCTCGGGACTTGAACTCCTACGAGCAGTACTTC. This sequence encodes CASSSPLSRDLNSYEQYF.

This sequence joins TRBV6-1 and TRBJ1-5; 7 bases fit TRBD1. The junction had 11 bases not matched to a gene; V was cut back by 7 bases and J by 5 bases. The CDR3 totals 15 residues. The germline V gene has CDR1 MNHNS and CDR2 SASEGT. DNA for the CDR3: TGTGCCAGCAATCCCGGGACAGTCTCTGATCAGCCCCAGCATTTT. Its translation: CASNPGTVSDQPQHF.

J is TRBJ2-7 and V is TRBV9, with 9 bases lining up with TRBD2. CDR1 and CDR2 from the germline V gene are SGDLS and YYNGEE. This CDR3 is built from 15 residues. With 4 bases clipped from V and 5 bases from J, the junction kept 10 bases outside the gene matches. The CDR3 sequence is CASSRGGGLTHEQYF. CDR3 DNA sequence: TGTGCCAGCAGCCGCGGGGGGGGCCTCACCCACGAGCAGTACTTC.

This CDR3 is CSGDRGRYNEQFF. CDR3 bases: TGCAGCGGGGACAGGGGGAGATACAATGAGCAGTTCTTC. The J gene is TRBJ2-1, the V gene TRBV29-1; TRBD1 aligns across 11 bases. There are 13 residues in the CDR3. Germline trimming cut 7 bases from V and 4 bases from J; bases unmatched to any gene: 3. Germline CDR1 is SQVTM and CDR2 is ANQGSEA.

The gene calls are TRBV7-2 and TRBJ2-7, with a weak D call TRBD2 (7 bases). Trimming cost V 7 bases and J 10 bases, with 14 bases left between them. The CDR3 sequence is 11 residues long. From germline, CDR1 is SGHTA and CDR2 FQGNSA. The CDR3 reads CASKMGGQQYF. The CDR3 nucleotides are TGTGCCAGCAAGATGGGGGGGCAACAGTACTTC.

The rearrangement links TRBV29-1 to TRBJ1-1, with D hard to call. This CDR3 region has 13 residues. Germline CDR1 is SQVTM and CDR2 is ANQGSEA. V lost 4 bases to trimming and J lost 0 bases, with 9 bases between them. The CDR3 nucleotides read TGCAGCGTTGCGGGCGGGGTGAACACTGAAGCTTTCTTT. It specifies CSVAGGVNTEAFF.

The table lists this clone with a few counts. The V call is TRBV4-3, the J call TRBJ1-2, with 8 bases aligning to TRBD1. Germline loops: CDR1 LGHNA, CDR2 YSLEER. The CDR3 is made up of 16 amino acids. V was clipped by 1 base and J by 4 bases; unmatched bases: 8. The CDR3 nucleotides are TGCGCCAGCAGCCAAGGGGTGAGGACAGGGCCCTATGGCTACACCTTC. The encoded protein is CASSQGVRTGPYGYTF.

Points on this clone: Other nucleotide sequences in the sample specify the same CDR3. The chain carries TRBV20-1 and TRBJ1-2; a possible D gene is TRBD1 (5 bases). V dropped 6 bases and J dropped 7 bases, with 9 bases sitting between them. The V gene's germline CDR1 is DFQATT and CDR2 SNEGSKA (reference sequence). The CDR3 has 10 amino acids. CDR3 sequence: CSASDSGYTF. The CDR3 DNA sequence: TGCAGTGCCAGTGACAGTGGCTACACCTTC.

This clone showed up just a few times. The rearrangement joins TRBV4-1 to TRBJ1-1; 7 bases match TRBD1. CDR3 length: 14 residues. CDR1 and CDR2 from the germline V gene are MGHRA and YSYEKL. V trimming: 4 bases; J trimming: 1 base; junction bases outside the gene matches: 3. CDR3 in amino acids: CASSPGQANTEAFF. CDR3 DNA sequence: TGCGCCAGCAGCCCCGGACAGGCGAACACTGAAGCTTTCTTT.

The chain combines TRBV5-1 with TRBJ2-5, with 7 positions matching TRBD2. The CDR3 consists of 18 residues. Trimming cost V 4 bases and J 4 bases; bases outside gene matches: 19. Germline V gene lookup returns CDR1 SGHRS and CDR2 YFSETQ. The CDR3 region is CASSPGLGGGPSGETQYF. CDR3 nucleotides: TGCGCCAGCAGCCCCGGACTCGGGGGAGGGCCCTCCGGAGAGACCCAGTACTTC.

This clone appeared a single time. The rearrangement joins TRBV10-1 to TRBJ1-6; unclear D gene. Deletions cut 8 bases from V and 10 bases from J, with 15 bases between. Germline V gene data show CDR1 as WNHNN and CDR2 as SYGVQD (reference sequence). CDR3 size: 13 residues. CDR3 in amino acids: CASHLRGRSPLHF. In nucleotides, the CDR3 is TGCGCCAGCCATCTGCGGGGAAGATCACCCCTCCACTTT.